Listed here is a single T cell receptor (beta chain). Its target antigen remains unknown. The input lacks base qualities; no much larger clone sits a single base away. This sample is drawn from a study of blood T cell repertoires in COVID-19 (dated by TCRdb to about 2020). Turning to the overall study: Samples covering the acute and convalescent phases of COVID-19 were provided by collaborators in the United States, Italy and Spain. A de-identified subject ID, COVID-19 status, age in years and sex were almost always included in the sample metadata. Where available, HLA class I and class II types were obtained from metadata supplied by the sample provider rather than from assay-based typing. The prospective study material was composed of cDNA or gDNA derived from T cells, B-cell-depleted T cells, or PBMCs. The repertoires were released in a freely available public database meant as a resource for research on the immune response to SARS-CoV-2. The dataset comprised deeply sampled blood TCRbeta repertoires from subjects exposed to, actively infected with, or recovered from COVID-19. The samples were drawn from two sources: the first 160 participants of the ongoing ImmuneRACE study, and 1,254 subjects contributed by 6 global collaborators. What the study reported, not specific to this receptor: Clinical and demographic metadata were provided uncurated, with the amount varying by source and participant.

Collaborating institutions collected whole blood in K2EDTA tubes following their own protocols. For TCRbeta analysis, collaborator samples were shipped as frozen whole blood, as isolated PBMCs, or as DNA extracted from either sample type. TCRbeta CDR3 regions were amplified from genomic DNA using the immunoSEQ Assay, a bias-controlled multiplex PCR. The published analysis was carried out like this. Within the assay, amplification of reference gene primers was used to estimate how many nucleated cells each sample contained. To quantify the absolute abundance of each unique TCRbeta CDR3 rearrangement, sequence reads were collapsed and filtered. For each sample, productive Simpson clonality was calculated as the square root of Simpson's diversity index across productive rearrangements. This is the immuneACCESS table as TCRdb keeps it, with only in-frame sequences that have V and J called. A part of the clones is gone; compared with another copy, unresolved V genes explain less than half, and the rest is unexplained. The V and J calls and clone size come from that table; D and trimming were worked out from the DNA. For this sample the table gives about 120,000 clones, of which around 89% were detected only once. Approximately 28% of the sample goes to the ten largest clones.

The germline V gene gives CDR1 as SGHRS and CDR2 as YFSETQ. The CDR3, cysteine through phenylalanine, is 15 amino acids long. Left in the record is the CDR3 DNA by itself, 45 bases read in frame from the first base. V trim: 0 bases; J trim: 4 bases; unmatched bases: 6. The material sequenced was peripheral blood. The rearranged chain carries TRBV5-1 and TRBJ1-2, and 7 junctional nucleotides match TRBD1. The receptor's source is a man between 65 and 79 years old with active or convalescent COVID-19. In nucleotide form, the sequence is TGCGCCAGCAGCTTGGTAGGGGGCGCCGGCTATGGCTACACCTTC. This is translated as CASSLVGGAGYGYTF.